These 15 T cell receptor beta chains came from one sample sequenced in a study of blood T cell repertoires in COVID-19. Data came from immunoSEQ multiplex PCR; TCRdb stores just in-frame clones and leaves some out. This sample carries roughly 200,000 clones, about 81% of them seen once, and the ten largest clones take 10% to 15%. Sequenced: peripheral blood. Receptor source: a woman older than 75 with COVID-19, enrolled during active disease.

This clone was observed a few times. The CDR3 sequence: CASSYPGLAGVGKNIQYF. DNA of the CDR3: TGTGCCAGCAGTTACCCGGGACTAGCGGGAGTCGGCAAAAACATTCAGTACTTC. The genes are TRBV6-2 or TRBV6-3 and TRBJ2-4; 14 bases are shared with TRBD2. CDR1 and CDR2 (germline): MNHEY, SVGEGT. V lost 2 bases to trimming and J lost 3 bases; unmatched junction nucleotides: 6. This CDR3 has 18 amino acids.

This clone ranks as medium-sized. CDR3: CASSLSYSGGNTGELFF. CDR3 nucleotide sequence: TGTGCCAGCAGCCTGTCCTATAGCGGGGGGAACACCGGGGAGCTGTTTTTT. The chain combines TRBV4-2 with TRBJ2-2; the match to TRBD2 covers 9 bases. CDR1 is LGHNA and CDR2 is YNFKEQ in the germline V gene. This CDR3 is built from 17 residues. With V trimmed by 4 bases and J by 1 base, 7 bases remained unmatched.

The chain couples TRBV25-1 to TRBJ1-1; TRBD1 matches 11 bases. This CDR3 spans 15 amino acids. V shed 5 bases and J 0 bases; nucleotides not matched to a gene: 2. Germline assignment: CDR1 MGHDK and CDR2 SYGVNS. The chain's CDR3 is CASSWTGGMNTEAFF. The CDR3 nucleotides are TGTGCCAGCAGTTGGACAGGGGGCATGAACACTGAAGCTTTCTTT. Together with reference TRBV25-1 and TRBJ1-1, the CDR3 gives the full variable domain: EADIYQTPRYLVIGTGKKITLECSQTMGHDKMYWYQQDPGMELHLIHYSYGVNSTEKGDLSSESTVSRIRTEHFPLTLESARPSHTSQYLCASSWTGGMNTEAFFGQGTRLTVV.

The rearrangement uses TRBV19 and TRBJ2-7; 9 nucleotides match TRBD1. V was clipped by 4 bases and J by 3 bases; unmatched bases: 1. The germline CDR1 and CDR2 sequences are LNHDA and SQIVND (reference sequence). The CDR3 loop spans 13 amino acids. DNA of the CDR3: TGTGCCAGTAGTACGGACAGGGGCTACGAGCAGTACTTC. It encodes CASSTDRGYEQYF.

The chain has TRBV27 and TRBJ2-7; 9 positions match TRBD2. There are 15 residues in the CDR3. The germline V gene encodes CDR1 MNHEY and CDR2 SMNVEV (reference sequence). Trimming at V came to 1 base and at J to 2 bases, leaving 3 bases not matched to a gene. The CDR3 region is CASSLLAGGTYEQYF. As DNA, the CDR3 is TGTGCCAGCAGTTTATTGGCGGGAGGGACCTACGAGCAGTACTTC.

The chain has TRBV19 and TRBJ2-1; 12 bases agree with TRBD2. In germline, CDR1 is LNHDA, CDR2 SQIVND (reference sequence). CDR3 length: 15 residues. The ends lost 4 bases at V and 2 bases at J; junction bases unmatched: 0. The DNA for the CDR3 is TGTGCCAGTAGTACTAGCGGGGGGGCCTACAATGAGCAGTTCTTC. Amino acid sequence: CASSTSGGAYNEQFF.

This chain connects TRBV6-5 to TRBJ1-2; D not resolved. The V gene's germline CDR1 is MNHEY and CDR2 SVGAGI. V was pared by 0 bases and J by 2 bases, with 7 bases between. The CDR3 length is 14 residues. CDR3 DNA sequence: TGTGCCAGCAGTTACTCAAGAGGAAACTATGGCTACACCTTC. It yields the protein CASSYSRGNYGYTF.

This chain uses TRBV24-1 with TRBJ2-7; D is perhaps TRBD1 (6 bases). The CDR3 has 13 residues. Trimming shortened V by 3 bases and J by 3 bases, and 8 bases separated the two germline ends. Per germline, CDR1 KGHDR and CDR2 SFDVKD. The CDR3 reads CATSDAQGYEQYF. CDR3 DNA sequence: TGTGCCACCAGTGATGCACAGGGCTACGAGCAGTACTTC.

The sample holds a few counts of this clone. CDR3 nucleotide sequence: TGTGCCAGCAGCTTAGATTCACTAGGACCCGGGGAGCTGTTTTTT. Residues: CASSLDSLGPGELFF. The chain recombines TRBV11-3 with TRBJ2-2, with D perhaps matching TRBD2 (5 bases). CDR3 length: 15 amino acids. The V gene lost 0 bases and the J gene lost 6 bases, with 11 bases spanning the gap. CDR1 and CDR2 from the germline V gene are SGHNT and YENEEA.

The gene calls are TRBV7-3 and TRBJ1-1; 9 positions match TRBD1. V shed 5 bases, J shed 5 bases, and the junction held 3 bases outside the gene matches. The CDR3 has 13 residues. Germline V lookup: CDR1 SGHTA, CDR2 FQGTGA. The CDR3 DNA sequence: TGTGCCAGCAGCGAAGGACAGGGGACTGAAGCTTTCTTT. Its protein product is CASSEGQGTEAFF.

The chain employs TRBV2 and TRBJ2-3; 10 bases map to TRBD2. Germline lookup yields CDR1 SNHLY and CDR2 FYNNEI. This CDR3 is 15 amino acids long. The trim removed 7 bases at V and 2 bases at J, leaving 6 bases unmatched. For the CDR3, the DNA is TGTGCCAGCAACCCCGGACTAGCGGTCACAGATACGCAGTATTTT. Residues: CASNPGLAVTDTQYF.

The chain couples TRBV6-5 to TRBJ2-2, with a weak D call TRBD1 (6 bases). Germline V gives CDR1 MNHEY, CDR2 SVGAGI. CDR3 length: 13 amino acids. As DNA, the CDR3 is TGTGCTGTTGGACAGCCGAACACCGGGGAGCTGTTTTTT. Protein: CAVGQPNTGELFF.

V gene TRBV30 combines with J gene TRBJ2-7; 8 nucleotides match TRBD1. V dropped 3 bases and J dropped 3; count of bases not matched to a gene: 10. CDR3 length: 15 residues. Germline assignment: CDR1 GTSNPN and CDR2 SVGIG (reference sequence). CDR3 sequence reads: CAWSRLGDRRYEQYF. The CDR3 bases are TGTGCCTGGAGCCGTTTAGGGGACAGGCGCTACGAGCAGTACTTC. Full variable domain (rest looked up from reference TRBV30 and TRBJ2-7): SQTIHQWPATLVQPVGSPLSLECTVEGTSNPNLYWYRQAAGRGLQLLFYSVGIGQISSEVPQNLSASRPQDRQFILSSKKLLLSDSGFYLCAWSRLGDRRYEQYFGPGTRLTVT.

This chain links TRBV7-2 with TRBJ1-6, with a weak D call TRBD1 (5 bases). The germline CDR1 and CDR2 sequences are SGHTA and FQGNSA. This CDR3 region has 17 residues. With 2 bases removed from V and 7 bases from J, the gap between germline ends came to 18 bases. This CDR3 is CASSLISGRGGNSPLHF. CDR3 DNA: TGTGCCAGCAGCTTAATTTCGGGGCGCGGAGGGAATTCACCCCTCCACTTT.

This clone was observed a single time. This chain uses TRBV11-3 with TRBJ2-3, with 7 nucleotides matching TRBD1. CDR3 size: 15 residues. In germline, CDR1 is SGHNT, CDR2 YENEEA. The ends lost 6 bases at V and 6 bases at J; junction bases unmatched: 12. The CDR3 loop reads CASSRQGQDWDTQYF. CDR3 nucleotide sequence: TGTGCCAGCAGTCGACAGGGCCAGGACTGGGATACGCAGTATTTT.